The 14 T cell receptor beta chains presented below share a single source sample, sequenced in a study of radiotherapy plus CTLA-4 blockade in lung cancer. The data were produced by immunoSEQ multiplex PCR, yet TCRdb's version contains in-frame clones alone and is incomplete. The sample has tens of thousands of clones, over 60% seen once. Sequencing was performed on peripheral blood, taken from a patient treated with radiotherapy plus ipilimumab. Receptor source: a human donor with non-small cell lung cancer who had stable disease on radiotherapy plus ipilimumab.

The chain couples TRBV2 to TRBJ1-5; TRBD1 matches 9 bases. Trimming cost V 8 bases and J 6 bases; bases outside gene matches: 5. The CDR3 runs 13 residues. CDR1 is SNHLY, CDR2 FYNNEI, per germline. CDR3 protein: CASDRGAGQPQHF. The DNA of the CDR3 is TGTGCCAGCGACAGGGGGGCGGGTCAGCCCCAGCATTTT.

The chain employs TRBV5-1 and TRBJ2-7; D perhaps matches TRBD1 (5 bases). With 0 bases removed from V and 4 bases from J, the gap between germline ends came to 14 bases. Per the germline V gene, CDR1 is SGHRS and CDR2 is YFSETQ. This CDR3 has 15 amino acids. The CDR3: CASSLVATQGYEQYF. The CDR3 nucleotides read TGCGCCAGCAGCTTGGTGGCCACCCAGGGTTACGAGCAGTACTTC.

Only a few counts were recorded for this clone. The CDR3 spells CASSYSGQIVDSPLHF. The CDR3 DNA sequence: TGCGCCAGCAGCTACTCGGGACAGATTGTCGATTCACCCCTCCACTTT. This chain uses TRBV4-1 with TRBJ1-6; 7 nucleotides line up with TRBD1. Germline-derived CDR1 and CDR2 are MGHRA and YSYEKL. The CDR3 extends over 16 amino acids. The V segment lost 5 bases and the J segment 8 bases; nucleotides outside the gene matches: 12.

V is TRBV6-5 and J is TRBJ2-7, with D possibly TRBD2 on 6 matching bases. The CDR3 sequence is 16 residues long. Germline V gene data show CDR1 as MNHEY and CDR2 as SVGAGI. V dropped 3 bases and J dropped 3 bases, with 18 bases sitting between them. The CDR3 sequence is CASSYGGSTPGYEQYF. For the CDR3, the DNA is TGTGCCAGCAGTTATGGGGGGAGCACCCCGGGCTACGAGCAGTACTTC.

The chain recombines TRBV6-6 with TRBJ2-1; 7 nucleotides agree with TRBD1. Germline CDR1 MNHNY, CDR2 SVGAGI (reference sequence). Trimming took 2 bases from V and 6 from J; bases not matched to a gene: 4. The CDR3 is made up of 14 amino acids. CDR3 protein: CASSYLDRANEQFF. In nucleotides, the CDR3 is TGTGCCAGCAGTTACCTTGACAGGGCCAATGAGCAGTTCTTC.

The chain recombines TRBV4-3 with TRBJ1-6; tentative D call: TRBD1 (5 bases). The V end was cut by 4 bases, the J end by 7 bases, with 17 bases between. The CDR3 is made up of 16 amino acids. The germline gives CDR1 LGHNA, CDR2 YSLEER. The chain's CDR3 is CASSPSVWGANSPLHF. The CDR3 DNA is TGCGCCAGCAGCCCGTCCGTTTGGGGCGCGAATTCACCCCTCCACTTT.

This chain connects TRBV7-9 to TRBJ2-3; D might be TRBD2 (5 bases). The CDR3 is 16 amino acids. V lost 7 bases and J 3 bases, leaving 20 bases between the germline ends. The germline V gene encodes CDR1 SEHNR and CDR2 FQNEAQ (reference sequence). CDR3 protein: CASIRNRVLDTDTQYF. CDR3 bases: TGTGCCAGCATCAGGAACCGGGTACTAGATACAGATACGCAGTATTTT. The full variable domain, completed using reference TRBV7-9 and TRBJ2-3, is DTGVSQNPRHKITKRGQNVTFRCDPISEHNRLYWYRQTLGQGPEFLTYFQNEAQLEKSRLLSDRFSAERPKGSFSTLEIQRTEQGDSAMYLCASIRNRVLDTDTQYFGPGTRLTVL.

V and J are TRBV6-6 and TRBJ1-1; a weak D match, TRBD1 (6 bases). V lost 6 bases to trimming and J lost 0 bases, with 11 bases between them. The germline CDR1 and CDR2 sequences are MNHNY and SVGAGI (reference sequence). The CDR3 consists of 14 residues. The CDR3 nucleotides are TGTGCCAGCAGGGGCAGGGGCATGAACACTGAAGCTTTCTTT. Translation: CASRGRGMNTEAFF.

V gene TRBV6-5 combines with J gene TRBJ2-1; the D gene is possibly TRBD1 (5 bases). V lost 4 bases and J 2 bases, leaving 12 bases between the germline ends. The CDR3 consists of 15 residues. CDR1 MNHEY and CDR2 SVGAGI come from the germline V gene. The CDR3 here is CASSSRRGPYNEQFF. CDR3 DNA sequence: TGTGCCAGCAGTTCCCGAAGGGGCCCCTACAATGAGCAGTTCTTC.

In this sample, this clone turned up once. The genes are TRBV27 and TRBJ2-3, with TRBD1 matching 7 bases. The J segment lost 3 bases and the V segment lost 4 bases, leaving 7 bases of the junction unmatched. Germline V gene sequence: CDR1 MNHEY, CDR2 SMNVEV (reference sequence). This CDR3 spans 15 amino acids. CDR3 in amino acids: CASSSVTGATDTQYF. CDR3 DNA: TGTGCCAGCAGTTCCGTCACAGGGGCAACAGATACGCAGTATTTT.

V and J are TRBV11-3 and TRBJ2-3; 7 bases fit TRBD1. V lost 5 bases to trimming and J lost 5 bases; unmatched junction nucleotides: 10. The CDR3 length is 15 residues. Germline CDR1 and CDR2: SGHNT and YENEEA. CDR3 in amino acids: CASSQQGTARDTQYF. CDR3 DNA sequence: TGTGCCAGCAGCCAACAGGGGACCGCACGAGATACGCAGTATTTT.

A few counts support this clone. The rearrangement joins TRBV7-9 to TRBJ1-2; D is uncertain. The ends were cut back, 4 bases at V and 8 bases at J, with 17 bases in the middle. The CDR3 extends over 14 amino acids. Germline V gene sequence: CDR1 SEHNR, CDR2 FQNEAQ (reference sequence). The CDR3 is CASSSGFGVRGYTF. The CDR3 DNA sequence: TGTGCCAGCAGCTCTGGGTTCGGGGTCCGGGGCTACACCTTC.

This chain uses TRBV6-6 with TRBJ2-1; maybe TRBD2 (5 bases). Germline V CDR1 and CDR2: MNHNY, SVGAGI (reference sequence). This CDR3 has 14 residues. Trimming stripped 3 bases from V and 7 bases from J, with 13 bases between. The CDR3 loop is CASSYETGLNEQFF. In DNA, the CDR3 is TGTGCCAGCAGTTATGAGACCGGACTTAATGAGCAGTTCTTC.

The V gene is TRBV12-5, the J gene TRBJ2-1; 14 bases are a match to TRBD2. The CDR3 has 14 residues. The V segment lost 8 bases and the J segment 7 bases; nucleotides outside the gene matches: 4. CDR1 is LGHNT and CDR2 is FRNRAP in the germline V gene. CDR3 bases: TGTGCTAGTCGGACTAGCGGGGGGTTAAATGAGCAGTTCTTC. Residues: CASRTSGGLNEQFF.